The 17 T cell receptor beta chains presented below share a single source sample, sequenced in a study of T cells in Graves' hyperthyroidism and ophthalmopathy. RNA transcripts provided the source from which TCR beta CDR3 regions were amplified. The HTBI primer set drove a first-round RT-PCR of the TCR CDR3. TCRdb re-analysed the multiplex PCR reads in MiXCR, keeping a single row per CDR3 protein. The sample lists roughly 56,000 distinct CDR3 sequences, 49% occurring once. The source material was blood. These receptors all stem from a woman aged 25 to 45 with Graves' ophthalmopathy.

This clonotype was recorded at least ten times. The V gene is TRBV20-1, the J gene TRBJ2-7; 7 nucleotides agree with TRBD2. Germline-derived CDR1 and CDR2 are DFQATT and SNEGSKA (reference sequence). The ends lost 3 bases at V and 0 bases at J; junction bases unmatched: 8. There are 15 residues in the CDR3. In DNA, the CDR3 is TGCAGTGCTAGGGTGTCTAGCGGAAGCTCCTACGAGCAGTACTTC. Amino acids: CSARVSSGSSYEQYF.

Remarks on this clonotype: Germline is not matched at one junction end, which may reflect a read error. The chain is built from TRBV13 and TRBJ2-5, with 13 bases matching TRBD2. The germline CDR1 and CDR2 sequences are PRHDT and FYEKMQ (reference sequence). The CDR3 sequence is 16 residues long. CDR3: CTSSPGTSGDEETQYF. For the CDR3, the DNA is TGTACCAGCAGCCCCGGGACTAGCGGGGATGAAGAGACCCAGTACTTC. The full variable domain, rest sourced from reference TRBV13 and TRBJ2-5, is AAGVIQSPRHLIKEKRETATLKCYPIPRHDTVYWYQQGPGQDPQFLISFYEKMQSDKGSIPDRFSAQQFSDYHSELNMSSLELGDSALYFCTSSPGTSGDEETQYFGPGTRLLVL.

This chain's CDR3 is CASRHQGETQYF. In DNA form, the CDR3 reads TGTGCCAGCAGGCACCAGGGGGAGACCCAGTACTTC. The V and J genes are TRBV7-9 and TRBJ2-5; the D gene is possibly TRBD1 (6 bases). Germline CDR1 and CDR2: SEHNR and FQNEAQ (reference sequence). The germline V and J ends were trimmed by 6 bases and 5 bases, with 10 bases remaining between them. The CDR3 spans 12 residues.

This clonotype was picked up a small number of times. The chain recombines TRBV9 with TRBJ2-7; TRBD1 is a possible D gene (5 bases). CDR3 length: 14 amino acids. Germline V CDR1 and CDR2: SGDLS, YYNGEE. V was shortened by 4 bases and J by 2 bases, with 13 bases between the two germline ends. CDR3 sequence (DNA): TGTGCCAGCAGCATCGACAGTGCAACCTACGAGCAGTACTTC. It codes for CASSIDSATYEQYF.

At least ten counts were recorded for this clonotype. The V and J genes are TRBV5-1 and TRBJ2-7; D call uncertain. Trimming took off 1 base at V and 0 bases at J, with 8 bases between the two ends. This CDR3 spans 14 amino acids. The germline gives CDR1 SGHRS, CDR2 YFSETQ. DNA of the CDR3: TGCGCCAGCAGCTTGCAGGACGGCTCCTACGAGCAGTACTTC. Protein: CASSLQDGSYEQYF.

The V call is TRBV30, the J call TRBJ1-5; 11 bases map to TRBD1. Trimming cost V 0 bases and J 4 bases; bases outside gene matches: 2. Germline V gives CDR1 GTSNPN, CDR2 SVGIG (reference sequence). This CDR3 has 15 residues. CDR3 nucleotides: TGTGCCTGGAGTGTAGGGACAGGGGGGAATCAGCCCCAGCATTTT. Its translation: CAWSVGTGGNQPQHF.

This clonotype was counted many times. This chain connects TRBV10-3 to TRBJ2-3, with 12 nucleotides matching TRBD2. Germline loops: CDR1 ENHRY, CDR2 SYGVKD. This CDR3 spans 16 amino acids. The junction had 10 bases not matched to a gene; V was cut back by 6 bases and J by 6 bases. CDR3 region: CAIRAPTSGRSDTQYF. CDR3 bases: TGTGCCATCAGGGCCCCGACTAGCGGGAGATCGGATACGCAGTATTTT.

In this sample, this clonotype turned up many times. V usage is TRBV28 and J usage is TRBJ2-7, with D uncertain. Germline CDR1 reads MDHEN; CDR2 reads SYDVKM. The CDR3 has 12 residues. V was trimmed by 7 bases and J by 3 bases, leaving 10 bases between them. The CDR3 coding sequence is TGTGCCAGCACCTCCGCCGGCTACGAGCAGTACTTC. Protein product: CASTSAGYEQYF. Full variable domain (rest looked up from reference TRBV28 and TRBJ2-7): DVKVTQSSRYLVKRTGEKVFLECVQDMDHENMFWYRQDPGLGLRLIYFSYDVKMKEKGDIPEGYSVSREKKERFSLILESASTNQTSMYLCASTSAGYEQYFGPGTRLTVT.

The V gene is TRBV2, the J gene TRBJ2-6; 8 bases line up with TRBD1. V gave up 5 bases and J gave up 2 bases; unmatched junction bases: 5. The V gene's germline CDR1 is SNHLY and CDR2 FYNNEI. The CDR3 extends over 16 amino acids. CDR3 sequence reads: CASSPQGQAGANVLTF. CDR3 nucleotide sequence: TGTGCCAGCAGTCCCCAGGGACAGGCTGGGGCCAACGTCCTGACTTTC.

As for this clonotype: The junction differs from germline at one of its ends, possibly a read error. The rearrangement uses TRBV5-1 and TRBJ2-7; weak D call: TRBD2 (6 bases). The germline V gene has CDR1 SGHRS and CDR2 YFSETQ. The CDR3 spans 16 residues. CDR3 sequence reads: CANSLEGWGEVGEQYF. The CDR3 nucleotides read TGTGCCAACAGCTTGGAAGGTTGGGGGGAAGTGGGCGAGCAGTACTTC.

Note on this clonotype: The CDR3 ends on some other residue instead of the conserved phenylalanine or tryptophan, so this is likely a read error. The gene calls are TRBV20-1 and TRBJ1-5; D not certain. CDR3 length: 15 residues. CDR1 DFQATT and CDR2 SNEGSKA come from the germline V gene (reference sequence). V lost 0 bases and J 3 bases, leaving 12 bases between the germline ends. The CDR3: CSARELRGDNQPQHL. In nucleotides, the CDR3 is TGCAGTGCTAGAGAATTGCGGGGAGACAATCAGCCCCAGCATCTT.

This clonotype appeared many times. DNA for the CDR3: TGTGCCAGCAGACTTCCAGGACTAGCCGGGACCGGGGAGCTGTTTTTT. Translating gives CASRLPGLAGTGELFF. The V and J genes are TRBV6-2 or TRBV6-3 and TRBJ2-2; TRBD2 matches 8 bases. J was trimmed by 5 bases and V by 6 bases; bases with no gene match: 11. The CDR3 consists of 16 residues. The germline V gene encodes CDR1 MNHEY and CDR2 SVGEGT.

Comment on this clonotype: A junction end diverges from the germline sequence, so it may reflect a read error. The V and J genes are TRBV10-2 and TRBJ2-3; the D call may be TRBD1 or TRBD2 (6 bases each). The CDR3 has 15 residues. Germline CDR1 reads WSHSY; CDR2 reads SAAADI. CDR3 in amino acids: CASSVPGGPTDTQYF. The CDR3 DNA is TGTGCCAGCTCCGTACCCGGGGGCCCCACAGATACGCAGTATTTT.

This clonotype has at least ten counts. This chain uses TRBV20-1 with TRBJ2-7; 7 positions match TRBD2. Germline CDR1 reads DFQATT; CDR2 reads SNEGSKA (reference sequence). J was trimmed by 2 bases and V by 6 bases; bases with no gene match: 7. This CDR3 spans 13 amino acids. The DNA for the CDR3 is TGCAGTGCCGGCGGGACTACCACCTACGAGCAGTACTTC. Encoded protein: CSAGGTTTYEQYF.

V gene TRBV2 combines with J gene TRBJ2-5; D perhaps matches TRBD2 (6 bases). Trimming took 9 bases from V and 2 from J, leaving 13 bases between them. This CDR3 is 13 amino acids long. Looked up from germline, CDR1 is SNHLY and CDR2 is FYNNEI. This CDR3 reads CASLMEGQETQYF. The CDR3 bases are TGTGCCAGTTTAATGGAGGGGCAAGAGACCCAGTACTTC.

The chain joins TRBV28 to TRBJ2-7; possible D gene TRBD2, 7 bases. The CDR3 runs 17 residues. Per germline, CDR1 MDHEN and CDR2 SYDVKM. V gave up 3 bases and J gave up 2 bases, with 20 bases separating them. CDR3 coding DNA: TGTGCCAGCAGTTTGACCAAGGGGGGGGGGGCGACCTACGAGCAGTACTTC. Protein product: CASSLTKGGGATYEQYF.

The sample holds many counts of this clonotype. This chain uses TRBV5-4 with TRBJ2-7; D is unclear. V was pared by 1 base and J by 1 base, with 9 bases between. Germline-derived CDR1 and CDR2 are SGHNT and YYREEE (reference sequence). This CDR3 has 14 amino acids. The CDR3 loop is CASSLRAGSYEQYF. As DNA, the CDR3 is TGTGCCAGCAGCTTGAGGGCAGGATCCTACGAGCAGTACTTC. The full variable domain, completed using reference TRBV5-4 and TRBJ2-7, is ETGVTQSPTHLIKTRGQQVTLRCSSQSGHNTVSWYQQALGQGPQFIFQYYREEENGRGNFPPRFSGLQFPNYSSELNVNALELDDSALYLCASSLRAGSYEQYFGPGTRLTVT.